This is a list of T cell receptor beta chains from one sample in a study of cytomegalovirus exposure and HLA in healthy donors. The table came from immunoSEQ multiplex PCR; TCRdb's copy has only in-frame clones and leaves some out. The sample contains 130,000 to 150,000 clones, 79% of which appear only once. Input material: PBMCs. The receptors stem from a woman in her forties in good health and CMV-seropositive. CDR3s include the opening cysteine and the closing phenylalanine or tryptophan. D genes are given only for firm matches. A clone size is listed for some rows: how often the clone was seen (once, few, many), or a class if it is expanded.

clone size	V gene	J gene	D gene	CDR3 protein	CDR3 DNA
NA	TRBV2	TRBJ1-5	NA	CASNGDYSNQPQHF	TGTGCCAGCAACGGGGATTATAGCAATCAGCCCCAGCATTTT
NA	TRBV7-2	TRBJ1-5	TRBD1	CASSLRTGEFNQPQHF	TGTGCCAGCAGCCTCAGGACAGGGGAGTTCAATCAGCCCCAGCATTTT
NA	TRBV6-4	TRBJ1-1	NA	CASSAGGEAFF	TGTGCCAGCAGTGCAGGAGGTGAAGCTTTCTTT
few	TRBV28	TRBJ1-1	TRBD1	CASSFKRGQGLERSEAFF	TGTGCCAGCAGCTTTAAAAGGGGACAGGGATTGGAGAGGTCTGAAGCTTTCTTT
NA	TRBV10-1	TRBJ1-1	NA	CPSNGGAAFF	TGCCCTAGCAACGGGGGGGCGGCTTTCTTT
NA	TRBV9	TRBJ1-6	TRBD1	CASSLSGTGNSPLHF	TGTGCCAGCAGCCTATCCGGGACAGGTAATTCACCCCTCCACTTT
NA	TRBV5-1	TRBJ2-5	TRBD2	CASSLGISSGEQETQYF	TGCGCCAGCAGCTTGGGTATTTCTAGCGGGGAACAAGAGACCCAGTACTTC
NA	TRBV5-6	TRBJ2-7	NA	CASSPADRFEQYF	TGTGCCAGCAGCCCAGCTGACAGGTTCGAGCAGTACTTC
NA	TRBV6-1	TRBJ2-3	NA	CASREGGGTDTQYF	TGTGCCAGCAGGGAGGGGGGGGGCACAGATACGCAGTATTTT
NA	TRBV4-1	TRBJ2-2	TRBD1	CASSPGGQGRTGELFF	TGCGCCAGCAGCCCTGGGGGACAGGGACGCACCGGGGAGCTGTTTTTT
NA	TRBV4-1	TRBJ1-2	NA	CASSQVSQPPRGYGYTF	TGCGCCAGCAGCCAAGTTTCCCAACCGCCTCGGGGCTATGGCTACACCTTC
once	TRBV7-9	TRBJ1-2	TRBD1	CSSSTTTGGGYTF	TGTTCCAGCAGCACGACGACAGGGGGGGGCTACACCTTC
once	TRBV2	TRBJ1-2	TRBD1	CASSGQGRYTF	TGTGCCAGCAGTGGACAGGGACGCTACACCTTC
NA	TRBV19	TRBJ1-5	NA	CASSMLAGTGQPQHF	TGTGCCAGTAGTATGTTGGCCGGGACTGGTCAGCCCCAGCATTTT
NA	TRBV28	TRBJ2-7	TRBD1	CASIQHGTGKYEQYF	TGTGCCAGCATACAGCACGGGACAGGGAAATACGAGCAGTACTTC
NA	TRBV6-5	TRBJ1-1	TRBD1	CASSNSGQQNTEAFF	TGTGCCAGCAGTAATTCGGGACAGCAGAACACTGAAGCTTTCTTT
NA	TRBV7-6	TRBJ2-7	NA	CASSLAPRGEQYF	TGTGCCAGCAGCTTAGCCCCCAGGGGTGAGCAGTACTTC
NA	TRBV19	TRBJ1-2	TRBD1	CASGGTGNDGYTF	TGTGCCAGTGGTGGGACAGGGAATGACGGCTACACCTTC
NA	TRBV5-4	TRBJ2-7	NA	CASSFQGGSYEQYF	TGTGCCAGCAGTTTTCAGGGAGGCTCCTACGAGCAGTACTTC